This T cell receptor (beta chain) was found in a study of blood T cell repertoires in COVID-19. Study at large: T cells, B-cell-depleted T cells, or PBMCs supplied cDNA or gDNA.

The CDR3 sequence is 14 residues long. The V gene's germline CDR1 is GTSNPN and CDR2 SVGIG (reference sequence). Trimming took 5 bases from V and 4 from J; bases not matched to a gene: 7. Authors' data handling: Reference gene primer amplification in the assay estimated nucleated cell counts. Profiling relied on immunoSEQ multiplex PCR, and the TCRdb table lists in-frame clones only, not all of them. The DNA gave D and trimming, while V, J and clone size come from that table. Of roughly 100,000 clones in the sample, about 91% were seen once. The chain uses TRBV30 and TRBJ1-5; TRBD1 agrees at 8 bases. The sequencing input was peripheral blood. The clonotype originates from a human donor in a cohort sampled during active COVID-19. CDR3 sequence (DNA): TGTGCCTGGTCGAGAACAGGGGGAAATCAGCCCCAGCATTTT. Protein sequence: CAWSRTGGNQPQHF.